Listed here is a single T cell receptor (beta chain). The antigen is undetermined. The data stem from a study of long-term antiretroviral therapy in people with HIV. Overall study findings and caveats: HIV repertoires showed narrower CDR3 length ranges than controls. The study collected no data on ART adherence, viral resistance or therapy changes.

The CDR3 contains 16 residues. Trimming took off 1 base at V and 2 bases at J, with 13 bases between the two ends. Germline V gives CDR1 SGHAT, CDR2 FQDESV (reference sequence). Investigators performed immunoSEQ version v3.0 at survey level. The repertoire was sequenced with immunoSEQ multiplex PCR; TCRdb's copy has only in-frame clones and lacks some. This table has under 30,000 clones, 70% to 90% appearing once. The rearrangement joins TRBV11-1 to TRBJ2-3; D possibly corresponds to TRBD1 (6 bases). The sample was unsorted PBMCs, taken roughly 5 years before starting antiretroviral therapy. The sequence was collected from a man in his forties or fifties with HIV. In nucleotides, the CDR3 is TGTGCCAGCAGCTTAGTTGGACAGCCCTCCACAGATACGCAGTATTTT. This codes for CASSLVGQPSTDTQYF.